Reported below is one TCR beta chain. Its matching antigen is unknown. These data belong to a study of vaccination and CD4 T cells after COVID-19. Researchers used the Oncomine TCR Beta short-read assay to sequence DNA from cultured CD4+ T cells. TCRdb re-derived calls from the PCR reads in MiXCR, one entry per CDR3 protein. The table records approximately 22,000 distinct CDR3 sequences, less than 80% of them present only once. This CDR3 contains 16 residues. After removal of 6 bases from V and 2 bases from J, the junction contained 8 bases not matched to a gene. The germline gives CDR1 DFQATT, CDR2 SNEGSKA (reference sequence). Described treatment: roughly ten-day PBMC culture with coronavirus spike peptide pools or control peptides (ViraFEST assay). Negative selection isolated the CD4+ T cells once the cells had been cultured for approximately ten days.

V usage is TRBV20-1 and J usage is TRBJ2-7; 15 bases match TRBD2. The TCR sequence derives from a human donor who had recovered from COVID-19. Source material: CD4+ T cells from blood, cultured in vitro. The CDR3 sequence is CSATGTSGRMAYEQYF. CDR3 sequence (DNA): TGCAGTGCGACCGGGACTAGCGGGAGGATGGCCTACGAGCAGTACTTC.